Below, one T cell receptor (beta chain) is given with its context. Its specificity is unknown. The sample belongs to a study of Ad26.COV2.S vaccination and SARS-CoV-2 variants. Study as a whole: Donor joined the COV1001 Ad26.COV2.S trial arm. Points from the study as a whole: There was a possibility that the TCR breadth and depth analyses underestimated total T cell responses. Placebo recipients showed lower spike-specific TCR breadth than vaccinees.

Regarding treatment: about 20 received Ad26.COV2.S at low or high dose, single or two shots; about five received placebo; per-sample allocation not given. Sampling occurred on day 63 after the first vaccine or placebo injection. The individual, an adult aged 18-55 years, was a donor in Boston. Assay used: immunoSEQ multiplex PCR; TCRdb lists only in-frame clones, some missing. Of around 350,000 clones in the sample, 70% to 90% are singletons; the top ten hold 3.3%. CDR1 ENHRY and CDR2 SYGVKD come from the germline V gene. Between the trimmed V and J ends, which lost 7 bases and 5 bases, there was a span of 16 bases. This CDR3 is 14 amino acids long.

Sequencing used peripheral blood, obtained in a trial of Ad26.COV2.S vaccine versus placebo. This clonotype originated in a person between 18 and 65 years old who received the Ad26.COV2.S COVID-19 vaccine or a placebo. V gene TRBV10-3 combines with J gene TRBJ2-3; D tentatively fits TRBD1 or TRBD2 (5 bases each). CDR3 DNA: TGTGCCATCACCGGAGGTCAGGGTGAAGATACGCAGTATTTT. Translation: CAITGGQGEDTQYF.